This note documents a single TCR beta chain sequence. Its matching antigen is unknown. This record belongs to a study of shared clonotypes between healthy human individuals. Study-wide results and limits: Sharing of clonotypes among donors was expected to vary with sequencing depth.

V lost 4 bases and J 5 bases, leaving 9 bases between the germline ends. Germline CDR1 ENHRY, CDR2 SYGVKD. This CDR3 has 13 residues. Produced via immunoSEQ multiplex PCR; TCRdb's table is partial and in-frame only. This sample has approximately 400,000 clones; roughly 96% occur once, and the top ten carry around 0.3%. The gene calls are TRBV10-3 and TRBJ2-1; D not resolved. Specimen: memory CD8+ T cells sorted from blood. Sample subset: CD45RO+ cells pooled with CCR7-negative TemRA cells. This clonotype was obtained from a young man in good health. The CDR3 nucleotides read TGTGCCATCAGTGGAACAGAGAACAATGAGCAGTTCTTC. It specifies CAISGTENNEQFF.